Listed here are 7 T cell receptor beta chains from one sample, sequenced in a study of T cells in Graves' hyperthyroidism and ophthalmopathy. The investigators amplified TCR beta CDR3 regions from RNA transcripts. The study used the HTBI primer set for a first-round RT-PCR of the TCR CDR3. Each CDR3 protein is one row after TCRdb ran MiXCR on the multiplex PCR reads. The sample shows 600,000 to 850,000 distinct CDR3 sequences, roughly a sixth of them seen only once. The material sequenced was blood. The receptors here all came from a woman in her fifties or sixties with Graves' hyperthyroidism that later progressed to Graves' ophthalmopathy.

This clonotype was observed a few times. The chain carries TRBV10-3 and TRBJ1-1; the match to TRBD1 covers 7 bases. Unmatched junction bases numbered 14, after V lost 6 bases and J lost 4 bases. The CDR3 consists of 16 residues. The V gene's germline CDR1 is ENHRY and CDR2 SYGVKD. CDR3 residues: CAIREIGGAGGTEAFF. CDR3 sequence (DNA): TGTGCCATCAGAGAGATAGGGGGCGCCGGGGGCACTGAAGCTTTCTTT.

This clonotype was detected many times. The CDR3: CAISESRAGDQPQHF. CDR3 bases: TGTGCCATCAGTGAGTCGAGGGCAGGGGATCAGCCCCAGCATTTT. This sequence joins TRBV10-3 and TRBJ1-5, with D maybe TRBD1 (6 bases). Germline V gene sequence: CDR1 ENHRY, CDR2 SYGVKD. The CDR3 length is 15 residues. The V and J ends lost 0 bases and 5 bases respectively, with 11 bases between them.

This clonotype has ten or more counts. The rearrangement uses TRBV12-3 or TRBV12-4 and TRBJ1-2; 9 bases fit TRBD1. With V trimmed by 7 bases and J by 4 bases, 10 bases remained unmatched. The CDR3 covers 15 residues. The DNA of the CDR3 is TGTGCCAGCACTTTCCGCGGACAGGGGATCTATGGCTACACCTTC. It specifies CASTFRGQGIYGYTF.

The V gene is TRBV5-4, the J gene TRBJ1-6; D gene ambiguous. The CDR3 extends over 15 amino acids. Per germline, CDR1 SGHNT and CDR2 YYREEE (reference sequence). V gave up 4 bases and J gave up 3 bases, with 11 bases separating them. CDR3 DNA sequence: TGTGCCAGCAGCGGTGGTGGAAACTATAATTCACCCCTCCACTTT. Protein: CASSGGGNYNSPLHF.

The chain recombines TRBV6-1 with TRBJ1-2; D is uncertain. Trimming shortened V by 5 bases and J by 2 bases, and 9 bases separated the two germline ends. The CDR3 runs to 13 residues. CDR1 and CDR2 (germline): MNHNS, SASEGT. This CDR3 reads CASSPRPNYGYTF. CDR3 in DNA: TGTGCCAGCAGTCCTCGGCCCAACTATGGCTACACCTTC.

The rearrangement links TRBV27 to TRBJ2-2, with TRBD2 matching 9 bases. This CDR3 spans 15 amino acids. The V and J ends lost 7 bases and 1 base, in that order; junction bases with no gene match: 4. Germline V lookup: CDR1 MNHEY, CDR2 SMNVEV (reference sequence). The CDR3 bases are TGTGCCAGCATCAAACTAGCGGGGAACACCGGGGAGCTGTTTTTT. The encoded protein is CASIKLAGNTGELFF.

The rearrangement uses TRBV6-1 and TRBJ1-4, with D hard to call. The germline V gene has CDR1 MNHNS and CDR2 SASEGT. The CDR3 has 15 amino acids. The V end was cut by 2 bases, the J end by 4 bases, with 11 bases between. CDR3: CASSELGGFNEKLFF. CDR3 nucleotides: TGTGCCAGCAGTGAACTAGGAGGGTTTAATGAAAAACTGTTTTTT.